This entry describes one TCR beta chain. CDR3 length: 15 amino acids. V gave up 5 bases and J gave up 5 bases; unmatched junction bases: 6. Germline lookup yields CDR1 WNHNN and CDR2 SYGVQD (reference sequence). Individuals drawn from about two dozen US areas were roughly 18 to 95 years old. Allocation to cohorts depended on clinical history reported by the participants. This sample was included in a study of blood T cell repertoires in COVID-19. Study information: Sites across the United States, Italy and Spain contributed samples from acute and convalescent COVID-19.

Authors' methods: Amplification of reference gene primers provided the estimated nucleated cell counts. TCRdb keeps only in-frame clones here, not all; method: immunoSEQ multiplex PCR. The V and J calls and clone size come from that table; D and trimming were worked out from the DNA. The table has some 410,000 clones, 70% to 90% seen once. This sequence joins TRBV10-1 and TRBJ2-7; 13 nucleotides line up with TRBD2. Specimen: PBMCs or T cells enriched from blood (not recorded which). The sequence was collected from a woman aged 30 to 39 with acute COVID-19. This CDR3 reads CASSPGTSGTHEQYF. DNA of the CDR3: TGCGCCAGCAGTCCCGGGACTAGCGGGACCCACGAGCAGTACTTC.